The clone carrying this T cell receptor beta chain came up many times. What it binds is unknown. Unique molecular identifiers were attached to individual cDNA molecules. Each CDR3 protein gets one entry after TCRdb re-called the 5' RACE reads with MiXCR. The sample shows approximately 70,000 distinct CDR3 sequences, around 10% of them seen only once. The germline V and J ends were trimmed by 11 bases and 1 base, with 17 bases remaining between them. Looked up from germline, CDR1 is MNHNS and CDR2 is SASEGT. This CDR3 has 14 amino acids. These data originate in a study of early T cells in non-severe SARS-CoV-2 infection. Study results and caveats: Using VDJdb, the matching emphasized anti-spike CD8 responses while missing private and CD4 specificities.

Sequenced sample: whole blood. The chain carries TRBV6-1 and TRBJ1-1, with a tentative D call TRBD1 (5 bases). This receptor was taken from an adult who was a healthcare worker with PCR-confirmed SARS-CoV-2 infection or an uninfected control (not recorded which). CDR3 nucleotide sequence: TGTGCCGGCTCGTCAGGGTTCGAGAACACTGAAGCTTTCTTT. This sequence encodes CAGSSGFENTEAFF.